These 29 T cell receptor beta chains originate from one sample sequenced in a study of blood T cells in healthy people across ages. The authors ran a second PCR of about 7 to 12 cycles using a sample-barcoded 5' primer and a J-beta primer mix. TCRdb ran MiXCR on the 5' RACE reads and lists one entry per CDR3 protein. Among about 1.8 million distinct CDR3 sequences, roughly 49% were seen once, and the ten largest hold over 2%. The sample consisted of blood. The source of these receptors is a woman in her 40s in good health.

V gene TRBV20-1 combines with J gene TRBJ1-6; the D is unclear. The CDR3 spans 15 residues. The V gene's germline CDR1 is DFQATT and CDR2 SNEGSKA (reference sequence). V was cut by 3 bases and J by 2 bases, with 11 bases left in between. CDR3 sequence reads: CSARGKNAYNSPLHF. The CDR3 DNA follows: TGCAGTGCTAGGGGCAAGAATGCCTATAATTCACCCCTCCACTTT.

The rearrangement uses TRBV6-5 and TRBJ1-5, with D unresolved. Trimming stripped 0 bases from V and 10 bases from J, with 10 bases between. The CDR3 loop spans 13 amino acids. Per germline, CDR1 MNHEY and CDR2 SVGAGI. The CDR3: CASSYSPGHPQHF. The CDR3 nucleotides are TGTGCCAGCAGTTACTCACCGGGCCATCCCCAGCATTTT.

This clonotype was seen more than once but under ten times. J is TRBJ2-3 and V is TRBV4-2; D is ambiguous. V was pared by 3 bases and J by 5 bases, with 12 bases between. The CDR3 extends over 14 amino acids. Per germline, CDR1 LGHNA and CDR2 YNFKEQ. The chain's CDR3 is CASSQAGRLDTQYF. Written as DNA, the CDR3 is TGTGCCAGCAGCCAGGCAGGACGGCTAGATACGCAGTATTTT.

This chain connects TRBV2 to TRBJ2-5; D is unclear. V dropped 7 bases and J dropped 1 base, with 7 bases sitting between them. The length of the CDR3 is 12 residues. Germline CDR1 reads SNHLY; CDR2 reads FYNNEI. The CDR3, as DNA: TGTGCCAGCAATCTGGGCCAAGAGACCCAGTACTTC. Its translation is CASNLGQETQYF.

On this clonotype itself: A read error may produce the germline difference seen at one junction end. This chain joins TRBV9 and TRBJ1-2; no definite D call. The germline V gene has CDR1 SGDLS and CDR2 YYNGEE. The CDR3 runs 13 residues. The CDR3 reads CACSVGLGDGYTF. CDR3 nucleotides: TGTGCCTGCAGCGTAGGTCTTGGGGATGGCTACACCTTC.

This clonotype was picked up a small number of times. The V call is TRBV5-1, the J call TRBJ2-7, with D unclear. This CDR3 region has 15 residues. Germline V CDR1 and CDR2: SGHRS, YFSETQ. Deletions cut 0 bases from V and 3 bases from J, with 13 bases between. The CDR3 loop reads CASSLVFKKGYEQYF. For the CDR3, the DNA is TGCGCCAGCAGCTTGGTATTTAAAAAGGGCTACGAGCAGTACTTC.

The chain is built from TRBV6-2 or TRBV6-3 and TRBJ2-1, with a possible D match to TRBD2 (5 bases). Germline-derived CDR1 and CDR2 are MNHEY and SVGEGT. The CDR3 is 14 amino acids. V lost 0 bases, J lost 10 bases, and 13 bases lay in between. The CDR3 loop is CASSYSTGVREQFF. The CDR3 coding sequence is TGTGCCAGCAGTTACTCGACCGGGGTTAGGGAGCAGTTCTTC.

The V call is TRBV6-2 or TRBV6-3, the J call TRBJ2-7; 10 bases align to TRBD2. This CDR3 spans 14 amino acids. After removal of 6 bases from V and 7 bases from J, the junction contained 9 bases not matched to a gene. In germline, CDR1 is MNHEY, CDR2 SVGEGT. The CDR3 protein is CASSQLAGQNEQYF. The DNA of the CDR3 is TGTGCCAGCAGCCAACTAGCGGGACAGAATGAGCAGTACTTC.

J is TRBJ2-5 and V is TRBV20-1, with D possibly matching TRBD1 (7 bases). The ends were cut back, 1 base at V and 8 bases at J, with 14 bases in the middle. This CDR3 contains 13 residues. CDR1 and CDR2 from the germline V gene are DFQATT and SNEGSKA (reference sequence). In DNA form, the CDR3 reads TGCAGTGCTAGAGTGGAGGGGGCGGGCACCCAGTACTTC. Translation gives CSARVEGAGTQYF.

CDR3 residues: CASSLGDNRWVQFF. In DNA form, the CDR3 reads TGTGCCAGCAGCTTAGGGGACAATAGGTGGGTGCAGTTCTTC. The genes are TRBV11-2 and TRBJ2-1, with D tentatively TRBD1 (6 bases). The CDR3 length is 14 residues. Germline V gene sequence: CDR1 SGHAT, CDR2 FQNNGV. The V end lost 1 base, the J end lost 12 bases, and 16 bases lay between the germline ends.

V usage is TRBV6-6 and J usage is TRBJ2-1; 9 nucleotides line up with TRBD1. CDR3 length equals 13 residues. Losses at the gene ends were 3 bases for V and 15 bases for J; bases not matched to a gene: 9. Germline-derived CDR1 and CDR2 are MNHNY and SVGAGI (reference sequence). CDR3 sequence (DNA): TGTGCCAGCAGTTATTCGAACCGGGACAGGGTGTTCTTC. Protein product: CASSYSNRDRVFF.

The CDR3 coding sequence is TGCGCCAGCAGCCTGGGAGGGTCACCCTACAATGAGCAGTTCTTC. Translation: CASSLGGSPYNEQFF. V usage is TRBV5-1 and J usage is TRBJ2-1; 7 bases are shared with TRBD2. From germline, CDR1 is SGHRS and CDR2 YFSETQ. Germline trimming cut 4 bases from V and 2 bases from J; bases unmatched to any gene: 6. The CDR3 runs to 15 residues. The whole variable domain, filled in from reference TRBV5-1 and TRBJ2-1, reads KAGVTQTPRYLIKTRGQQVTLSCSPISGHRSVSWYQQTPGQGLQFLFEYFSETQRNKGNFPGRFSGRQFSNSRSEMNVSTLELGDSALYLCASSLGGSPYNEQFFGPGTRLTVL.

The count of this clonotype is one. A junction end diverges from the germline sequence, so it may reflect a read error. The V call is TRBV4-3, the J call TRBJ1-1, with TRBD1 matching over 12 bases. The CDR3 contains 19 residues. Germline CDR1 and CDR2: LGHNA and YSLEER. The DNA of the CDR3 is TGCGCCAGCAGCCAATTTCTCCAACTCCGGGACAGGGGGCTTGCTGAAGTTTTCTTT. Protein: CASSQFLQLRDRGLAEVFF.

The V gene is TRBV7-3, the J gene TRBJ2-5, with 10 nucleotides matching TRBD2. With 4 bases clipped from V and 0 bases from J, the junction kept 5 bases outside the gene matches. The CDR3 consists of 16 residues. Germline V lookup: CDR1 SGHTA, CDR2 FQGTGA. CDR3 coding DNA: TGTGCCAGCAGCTCCACTAGCGGGGTAAACCAAGAGACCCAGTACTTC. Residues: CASSSTSGVNQETQYF.

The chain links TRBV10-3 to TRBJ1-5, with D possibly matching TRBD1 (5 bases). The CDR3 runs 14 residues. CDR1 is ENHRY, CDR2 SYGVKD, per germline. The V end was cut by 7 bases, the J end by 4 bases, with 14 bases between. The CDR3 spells CAIISGLENQPQHF. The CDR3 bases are TGTGCCATCATTTCAGGGCTGGAAAATCAGCCCCAGCATTTT.

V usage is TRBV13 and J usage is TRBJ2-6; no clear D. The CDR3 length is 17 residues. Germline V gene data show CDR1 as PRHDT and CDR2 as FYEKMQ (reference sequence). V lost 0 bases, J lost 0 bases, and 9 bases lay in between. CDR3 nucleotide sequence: TGTGCCAGCAGCTTAGGCCCAGCAAGCTCTGGGGCCAACGTCCTGACTTTC. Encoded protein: CASSLGPASSGANVLTF.

Here the CDR3 DNA reads TGTGCCAGCAGCGTAGCCGAGGCGAACACTGAAGCTTTCTTT. Its translation: CASSVAEANTEAFF. V usage is TRBV9 and J usage is TRBJ1-1; D remains unclear. Germline V lookup: CDR1 SGDLS, CDR2 YYNGEE. V lost 0 bases and J 1 base, leaving 7 bases between the germline ends. The CDR3 spans 14 residues.

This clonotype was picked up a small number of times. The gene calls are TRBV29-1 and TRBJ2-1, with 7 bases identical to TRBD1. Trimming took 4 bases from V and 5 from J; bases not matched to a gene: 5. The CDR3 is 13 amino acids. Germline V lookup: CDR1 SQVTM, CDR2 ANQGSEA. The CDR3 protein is CSVGQGINNEQFF. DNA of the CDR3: TGCAGCGTTGGACAGGGTATTAACAATGAGCAGTTCTTC.

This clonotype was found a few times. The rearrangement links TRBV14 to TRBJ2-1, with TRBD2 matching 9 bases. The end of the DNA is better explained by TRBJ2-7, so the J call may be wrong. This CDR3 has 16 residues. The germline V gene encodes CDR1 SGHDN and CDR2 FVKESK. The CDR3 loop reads CASSQRPTSGYNEQYF. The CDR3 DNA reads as TGTGCCAGCAGCCAGAGACCGACTAGCGGTTACAATGAGCAGTACTTC.

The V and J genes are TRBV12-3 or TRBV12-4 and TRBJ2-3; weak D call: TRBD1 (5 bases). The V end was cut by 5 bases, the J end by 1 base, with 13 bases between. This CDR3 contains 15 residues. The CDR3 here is CASSPRQRGTDTQYF. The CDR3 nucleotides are TGTGCCAGCAGTCCTCGACAGCGAGGCACAGATACGCAGTATTTT.

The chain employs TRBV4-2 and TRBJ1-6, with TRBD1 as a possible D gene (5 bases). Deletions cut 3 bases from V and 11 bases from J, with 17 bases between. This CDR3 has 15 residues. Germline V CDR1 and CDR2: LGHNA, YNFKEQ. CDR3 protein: CASSQQGPIVPPLHF. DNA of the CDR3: TGTGCCAGCAGCCAGCAGGGCCCCATTGTGCCACCCCTCCACTTT.

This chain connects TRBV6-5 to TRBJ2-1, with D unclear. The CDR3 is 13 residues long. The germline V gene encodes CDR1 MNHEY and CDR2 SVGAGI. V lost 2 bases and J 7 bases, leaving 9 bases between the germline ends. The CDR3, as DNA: TGTGCCAGCAGTTACCGGCCTAAGAATGAGCAGTTCTTC. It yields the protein CASSYRPKNEQFF.

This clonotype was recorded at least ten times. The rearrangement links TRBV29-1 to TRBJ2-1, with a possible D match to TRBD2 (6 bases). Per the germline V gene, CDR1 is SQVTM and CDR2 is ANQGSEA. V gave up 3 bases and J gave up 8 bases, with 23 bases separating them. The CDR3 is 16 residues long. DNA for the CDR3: TGCAGCGTTGAGGGACTCCCGGACATCGGCGGTCATGAGCAGTTCTTC. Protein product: CSVEGLPDIGGHEQFF.

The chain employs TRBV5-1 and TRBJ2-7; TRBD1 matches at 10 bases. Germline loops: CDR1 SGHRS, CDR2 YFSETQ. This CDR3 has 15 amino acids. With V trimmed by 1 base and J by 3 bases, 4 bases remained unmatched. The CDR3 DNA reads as TGCGCCAGCAGCTTGAGGGGGACAGGGGACTACGAGCAGTACTTC. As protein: CASSLRGTGDYEQYF. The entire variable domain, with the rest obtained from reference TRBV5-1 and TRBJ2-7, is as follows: KAGVTQTPRYLIKTRGQQVTLSCSPISGHRSVSWYQQTPGQGLQFLFEYFSETQRNKGNFPGRFSGRQFSNSRSEMNVSTLELGDSALYLCASSLRGTGDYEQYFGPGTRLTVT.

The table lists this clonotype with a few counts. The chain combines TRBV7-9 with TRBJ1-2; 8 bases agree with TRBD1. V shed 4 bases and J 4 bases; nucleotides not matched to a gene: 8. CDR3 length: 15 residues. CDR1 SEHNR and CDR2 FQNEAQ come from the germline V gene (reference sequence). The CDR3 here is CASSSRDRKSYGYTF. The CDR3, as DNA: TGTGCCAGCAGCTCCCGGGACAGGAAAAGCTATGGCTACACCTTC. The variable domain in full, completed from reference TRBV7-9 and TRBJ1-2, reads DTGVSQNPRHKITKRGQNVTFRCDPISEHNRLYWYRQTLGQGPEFLTYFQNEAQLEKSRLLSDRFSAERPKGSFSTLEIQRTEQGDSAMYLCASSSRDRKSYGYTFGSGTRLTVV.

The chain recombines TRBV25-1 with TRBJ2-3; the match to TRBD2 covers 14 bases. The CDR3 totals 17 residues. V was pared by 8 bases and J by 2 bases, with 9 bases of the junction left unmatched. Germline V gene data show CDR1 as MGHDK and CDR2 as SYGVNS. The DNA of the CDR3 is TGTGCCAGCGCCAGGACTAGCGGGGGGCCTTCCACAGATACGCAGTATTTT. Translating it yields CASARTSGGPSTDTQYF.

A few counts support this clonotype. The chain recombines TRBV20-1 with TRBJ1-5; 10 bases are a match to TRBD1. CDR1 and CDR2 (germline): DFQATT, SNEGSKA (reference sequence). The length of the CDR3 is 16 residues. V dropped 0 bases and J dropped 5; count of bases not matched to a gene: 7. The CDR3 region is CSARDAGQGNHQPQHF. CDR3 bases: TGCAGTGCTAGAGACGCGGGACAGGGGAATCATCAGCCCCAGCATTTT.

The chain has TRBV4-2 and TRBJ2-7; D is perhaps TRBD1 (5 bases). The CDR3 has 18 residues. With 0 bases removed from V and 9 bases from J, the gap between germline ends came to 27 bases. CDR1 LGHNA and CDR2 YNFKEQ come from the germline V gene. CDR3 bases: TGTGCCAGCAGCCAAGATACAGAGCCGTTCTCCCTGGGGCAGGGGCAGTACTTC. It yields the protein CASSQDTEPFSLGQGQYF.

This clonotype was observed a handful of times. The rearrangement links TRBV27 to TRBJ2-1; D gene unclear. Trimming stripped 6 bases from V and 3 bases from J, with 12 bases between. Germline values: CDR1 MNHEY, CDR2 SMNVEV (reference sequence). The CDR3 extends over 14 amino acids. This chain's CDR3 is CASSEINLYNEQFF. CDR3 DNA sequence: TGTGCCAGCAGCGAAATCAACCTCTACAATGAGCAGTTCTTC.